This T cell receptor (beta chain) was captured in a study of shared clonotypes between healthy human individuals. This clone came up a few times. Its antigen is not identified. General study results and limits: Non-shared clonotypes showed lower generation probabilities than clonotypes common to all four donors. Despite large depth, rarefaction showed incomplete sorted-subset sequencing. Generally, naive subsets came out with larger estimated richness than memory subsets.

Trimming pared 0 bases from V and 2 bases from J, leaving 14 bases between. Germline CDR1 is SGHDN and CDR2 is FVKESK. The CDR3 spans 17 residues. Generated by immunoSEQ multiplex PCR, the TCRdb table keeps only in-frame clones and is missing some. Of hundreds of thousands of clones listed, around 67% are singletons. It was into CD45RA+ naive and CD45RA-negative memory subsets that the CD4+ cells were split. The sample consisted of memory CD4+ T cells sorted from blood. Subset meaning: CD45RA-negative fraction. This TCR was recovered from a woman under 40 in good health. J is TRBJ2-1 and V is TRBV14, with a possible D match to TRBD2 (6 bases). CDR3 sequence: CASSQESWAGPYNEQFF. The CDR3 DNA reads TGTGCCAGCAGCCAAGAGTCATGGGCGGGACCCTACAATGAGCAGTTCTTC.